Presented here are 26 T cell receptor beta chains from one specimen sequenced in a study of blood T cell repertoires in COVID-19. The table came from immunoSEQ multiplex PCR; TCRdb's copy has only in-frame clones and leaves some out. Among fewer than 200,000 clones listed, around 89% were seen once. The specimen was peripheral blood. The receptors were sampled from a man between 40 and 49 years old with active or convalescent COVID-19.

The chain couples TRBV7-2 to TRBJ2-3; D is unresolved. In germline, CDR1 is SGHTA, CDR2 FQGNSA. Trimming left V 5 bases short and J 6 bases short, with 15 bases between. The CDR3 spans 14 residues. This chain's CDR3 is CASSQRSSEDTQYF. The CDR3 DNA follows: TGTGCCAGCAGCCAAAGATCGAGTGAGGATACGCAGTATTTT.

The chain links TRBV6-5 to TRBJ2-1; 8 nucleotides agree with TRBD1. This CDR3 region has 15 residues. Germline CDR1 reads MNHEY; CDR2 reads SVGAGI. The V segment lost 8 bases and the J segment 2 bases; nucleotides outside the gene matches: 8. In DNA form, the CDR3 reads TGTGCCAGCCGTCGTCAGGGGGCGGCCTACAATGAGCAGTTCTTC. It codes for CASRRQGAAYNEQFF.

The rearrangement links TRBV7-9 to TRBJ1-1; D unclear. CDR1 and CDR2 (germline): SEHNR, FQNEAQ (reference sequence). The CDR3 is made up of 13 amino acids. V was pared by 1 base and J by 13 bases, with 16 bases between. CDR3 sequence reads: CASSLDIPGDGFF. CDR3 sequence (DNA): TGTGCCAGCAGCTTAGATATTCCGGGTGACGGTTTCTTT.

Concerning this clone itself: The sample carries other DNA sequences with the same CDR3. The V and J genes are TRBV6-5 and TRBJ1-3; TRBD1 is a possible D gene (5 bases). V was pared by 2 bases and J by 1 base, with 9 bases between. This CDR3 is 15 amino acids long. Germline CDR1 and CDR2: MNHEY and SVGAGI. The CDR3 loop reads CASSYGGTSGNTIYF. The DNA for the CDR3 is TGTGCCAGCAGTTACGGGGGGACGTCTGGAAACACCATATATTTT.

The chain links TRBV3-1 (or the pseudogene TRBV3-2) to TRBJ2-7; 9 bases line up with TRBD1. Germline trimming cut 5 bases from V and 5 bases from J; bases unmatched to any gene: 7. The germline V gene encodes CDR1 LGHDT and CDR2 YNNKEL (reference sequence). The CDR3 loop spans 14 amino acids. CDR3: CASSVRQGEDEQYF. The CDR3 nucleotides are TGTGCCAGCAGCGTTCGACAGGGGGAGGACGAGCAGTACTTC.

The V gene is TRBV18, the J gene TRBJ1-1; D gene unclear. This CDR3 contains 14 residues. Looked up from germline, CDR1 is KGHSH and CDR2 is LQKENI. The V gene lost 0 bases and the J gene lost 4 bases, with 9 bases spanning the gap. CDR3 protein: CASSPPRGSTEAFF. The CDR3 coding sequence is TGTGCCAGCTCACCACCCAGAGGGAGCACTGAAGCTTTCTTT.

J is TRBJ2-1 and V is TRBV6-5; D remains ambiguous. The CDR3 is 12 amino acids. The germline V gene has CDR1 MNHEY and CDR2 SVGAGI. The germline V and J ends were trimmed by 0 bases and 8 bases, with 5 bases remaining between them. The CDR3 spells CASSYSPDEQFF. CDR3 coding DNA: TGTGCCAGCAGTTACTCTCCGGATGAGCAGTTCTTC.

The chain recombines TRBV30 with TRBJ2-2; 14 nucleotides align to TRBD2. V trimming: 3 bases; J trimming: 1 base; junction bases outside the gene matches: 4. The V gene's germline CDR1 is GTSNPN and CDR2 SVGIG (reference sequence). The CDR3 is made up of 17 amino acids. The CDR3 protein is CAWRGLAGEMNTGELFF. CDR3 in DNA: TGTGCCTGGAGGGGACTAGCGGGAGAGATGAACACCGGGGAGCTGTTTTTT.

The V gene is TRBV2, the J gene TRBJ2-5, with D maybe TRBD2 (6 bases). This CDR3 has 14 amino acids. The V end was cut by 7 bases, the J end by 9 bases, with 21 bases between. Germline CDR1 reads SNHLY; CDR2 reads FYNNEI. This CDR3 is CASTLRRDQPAQYF. The CDR3 nucleotides read TGTGCCAGCACCCTGCGGCGGGACCAACCAGCCCAGTACTTC.

This chain connects TRBV5-1 to TRBJ2-7, with no clear D. V lost 4 bases and J 4 bases, leaving 6 bases between the germline ends. The CDR3 spans 11 residues. Looked up from germline, CDR1 is SGHRS and CDR2 is YFSETQ. CDR3 residues: CASSAEYEQYF. DNA for the CDR3: TGCGCCAGCAGCGCCGAGTACGAGCAGTACTTC. Together with reference TRBV5-1 and TRBJ2-7, the CDR3 gives the full variable domain: KAGVTQTPRYLIKTRGQQVTLSCSPISGHRSVSWYQQTPGQGLQFLFEYFSETQRNKGNFPGRFSGRQFSNSRSEMNVSTLELGDSALYLCASSAEYEQYFGPGTRLTVT.

Concerning this clone: This sample also contains other DNA sequences that code for the same CDR3. The CDR3 bases are TGTGCCAGCAGTTACTCGATAGGGGGCTCCTACAATGAGCAGTTCTTC. Encoded protein: CASSYSIGGSYNEQFF. The chain uses TRBV6-5 and TRBJ2-1, with D perhaps TRBD1 (6 bases). Germline CDR1 MNHEY, CDR2 SVGAGI. CDR3 length: 16 amino acids. Trimming cost V 0 bases and J 0 bases, with 9 bases left between them.

This clone was seen a handful of times. At one boundary the junction diverges from the germline segment, which might be a read error. The rearrangement joins TRBV4-2 to TRBJ1-1; D unresolved. CDR1 LGHNA and CDR2 YNFKEQ come from the germline V gene. The CDR3 is 15 amino acids. This CDR3 is CASSQDREVRYRAYF. The CDR3 DNA reads as TGTGCCAGCAGCCAAGATCGGGAAGTTCGGTACCGGGCATACTTT.

The chain has TRBV7-9 and TRBJ1-1, with TRBD1 matching 11 bases. The V gene's germline CDR1 is SEHNR and CDR2 FQNEAQ (reference sequence). CDR3 length equals 11 residues. The junction had 1 base not matched to a gene; V was cut back by 5 bases and J by 11 bases. CDR3 in amino acids: CASSGDRGAFF. As DNA, the CDR3 is TGTGCCAGCAGCGGGGACAGGGGGGCTTTCTTT.

V gene TRBV13 combines with J gene TRBJ1-1; D is unclear. Deletions cut 5 bases from V and 6 bases from J, with 13 bases between. The CDR3 spans 13 residues. Looked up from germline, CDR1 is PRHDT and CDR2 is FYEKMQ (reference sequence). CDR3 nucleotides: TGTGCCAGCAGCCCCCCCTTTATCGCTGAAGCTTTCTTT. Translating it yields CASSPPFIAEAFF.

V usage is TRBV30 and J usage is TRBJ2-4; D is possibly TRBD1 (6 bases). This CDR3 is 12 amino acids long. CDR1 is GTSNPN and CDR2 is SVGIG in the germline V gene (reference sequence). Deletions cut 7 bases from V and 3 bases from J, with 10 bases between. The CDR3 nucleotides read TGTGCCTCCGACAGGAGCAAAAACATTCAGTACTTC. Translating it yields CASDRSKNIQYF.

This clone was seen only once. The J gene is TRBJ1-2, the V gene TRBV7-2, with no clear D. Trimming left V 4 bases short and J 0 bases short, with 12 bases between. The CDR3 covers 15 residues. Germline lookup yields CDR1 SGHTA and CDR2 FQGNSA. CDR3: CASSSNTGANYGYTF. The CDR3 DNA reads as TGTGCCAGCAGCTCCAATACGGGAGCTAACTATGGCTACACCTTC.

The genes are TRBV6-5 and TRBJ1-4, with D uncertain. With 5 bases removed from V and 6 bases from J, the gap between germline ends came to 13 bases. Germline V gene lookup returns CDR1 MNHEY and CDR2 SVGAGI. The CDR3 consists of 14 residues. CDR3 in amino acids: CASSPGNGYEKLFF. For the CDR3, the DNA is TGTGCCAGCAGTCCGGGAAACGGTTATGAAAAACTGTTTTTT.

The chain uses TRBV19 and TRBJ2-3; 7 nucleotides match TRBD2. This CDR3 has 15 residues. The V segment lost 5 bases and the J segment 0 bases; nucleotides outside the gene matches: 5. Germline V CDR1 and CDR2: LNHDA, SQIVND (reference sequence). The CDR3, as DNA: TGTGCCAGTAGTCCTGGTAGCGGGAGCACAGATACGCAGTATTTT. This codes for CASSPGSGSTDTQYF. Supplemented by reference TRBV19 and TRBJ2-3, the full variable domain reads DGGITQSPKYLFRKEGQNVTLSCEQNLNHDAMYWYRQDPGQGLRLIYYSQIVNDFQKGDIAEGYSVSREKKESFPLTVTSAQKNPTAFYLCASSPGSGSTDTQYFGPGTRLTVL.

CDR3 residues: CASSLAVAGVINEQFF. In DNA, the CDR3 is TGTGCCAGCAGCTTGGCAGTAGCGGGAGTAATCAATGAGCAGTTCTTC. The chain has TRBV5-5 and TRBJ2-1; the match to TRBD2 covers 9 bases. Germline V gene data show CDR1 as SGHKS and CDR2 as YYEKEE (reference sequence). The CDR3 is 16 residues long. With V trimmed by 0 bases and J by 6 bases, 7 bases remained unmatched.

The CDR3, as DNA: TGCGCCAGCAGCTTGGACAGGCCAGATACGCAGTATTTT. It encodes CASSLDRPDTQYF. The chain employs TRBV5-1 and TRBJ2-3; D is perhaps TRBD1 (5 bases). Germline V gives CDR1 SGHRS, CDR2 YFSETQ. Between the trimmed V and J ends, which lost 0 bases and 4 bases, there was a span of 6 bases. The length of the CDR3 is 13 residues.

This sequence joins TRBV6-5 and TRBJ2-5; 10 bases are shared with TRBD2. This CDR3 is built from 15 residues. CDR1 and CDR2 (germline): MNHEY, SVGAGI. The V segment lost 6 bases and the J segment 4 bases; nucleotides outside the gene matches: 8. CDR3 DNA: TGTGCCAGCAGGACCAGCGGGGGGGCCGGAGAGACCCAGTACTTC. As protein: CASRTSGGAGETQYF.

This rearrangement joins TRBV3-1 (or the pseudogene TRBV3-2) to TRBJ1-3; 8 positions agree with TRBD1. The CDR3 consists of 15 residues. The V gene's germline CDR1 is LGHDT and CDR2 YNNKEL (reference sequence). Trimming took 0 bases from V and 3 from J; bases not matched to a gene: 1. DNA of the CDR3: TGTGCCAGCAGCCAAGACAGGGGGCTTGGAAACACCATATATTTT. It specifies CASSQDRGLGNTIYF.

The rearrangement uses TRBV2 and TRBJ2-5; D might be TRBD1 (5 bases). The CDR3 loop spans 12 amino acids. Germline loops: CDR1 SNHLY, CDR2 FYNNEI. Trimming took 6 bases from V and 4 from J, leaving 9 bases between them. CDR3 protein: CASSERGETQYF. The CDR3 nucleotides are TGTGCCAGCAGCGAAAGGGGAGAGACCCAGTACTTC.

This CDR3 is CAWSYRGGNQPQHF. DNA of the CDR3: TGTGCCTGGAGCTATAGGGGCGGCAATCAGCCCCAGCATTTT. The chain combines TRBV30 with TRBJ1-5, with D perhaps TRBD1 (5 bases). CDR1 and CDR2 from the germline V gene are GTSNPN and SVGIG (reference sequence). Trimming took off 3 bases at V and 2 bases at J, with 11 bases between the two ends. The CDR3 is 14 amino acids.

Only one count was recorded for this clone. The genes are TRBV19 and TRBJ2-2; TRBD1 is a possible D gene (6 bases). V was pared by 3 bases and J by 3 bases, with 14 bases between. Germline CDR1 is LNHDA and CDR2 is SQIVND (reference sequence). The CDR3 has 16 residues. This CDR3 reads CASSMRSGADTGELFF. CDR3 bases: TGTGCCAGTAGTATGAGGTCAGGGGCGGACACCGGGGAGCTGTTTTTT.

This clone was recorded only once. V usage is TRBV4-2 and J usage is TRBJ2-6; 7 positions agree with TRBD1. Trimming removed 3 bases from V and 2 bases from J; junction bases left unmatched: 7. The germline CDR1 and CDR2 sequences are LGHNA and YNFKEQ. The CDR3 contains 17 residues. The CDR3 reads CASSQARQGAGANVLTF. CDR3 coding DNA: TGTGCCAGCAGCCAGGCGAGACAGGGAGCTGGGGCCAACGTCCTGACTTTC.